This T cell receptor (beta chain) was identified during a study of graft-versus-host responses after intestinal transplantation. Study overall: Multivisceral, liver-intestinal, or isolated intestinal grafts went to recipients. Anti-thymocyte globulin served as induction for all recipients, who then took tacrolimus and steroids for around 3 years.

TCRdb keeps only in-frame clones here, not all; method: immunoSEQ multiplex PCR. The data contain some 81,000 clones, roughly 89% of them singletons. Study-level findings and limits: GvH clones turned up in recipient marrow; some had shown up first in ileum or blood.

To note about this clone: Its matching antigen is unknown.

Germline-derived CDR1 and CDR2 are GTSNPN and SVGIG (reference sequence). Trimming removed 3 bases at V and 4 bases at J, with 19 bases between. The CDR3 runs to 16 residues. This receptor was identified in a human donor who received an intestinal transplant. This chain joins TRBV30 and TRBJ2-1; TRBD2 might be the D (6 bases). The material sequenced was unstimulated CD4+ T cells sorted from spleen or lymph node cells, taken before intestinal transplant. CDR3 sequence: CAWRGTRDWQYNEQFF. The CDR3 DNA reads TGTGCCTGGAGGGGAACTCGGGACTGGCAATACAATGAGCAGTTCTTC.